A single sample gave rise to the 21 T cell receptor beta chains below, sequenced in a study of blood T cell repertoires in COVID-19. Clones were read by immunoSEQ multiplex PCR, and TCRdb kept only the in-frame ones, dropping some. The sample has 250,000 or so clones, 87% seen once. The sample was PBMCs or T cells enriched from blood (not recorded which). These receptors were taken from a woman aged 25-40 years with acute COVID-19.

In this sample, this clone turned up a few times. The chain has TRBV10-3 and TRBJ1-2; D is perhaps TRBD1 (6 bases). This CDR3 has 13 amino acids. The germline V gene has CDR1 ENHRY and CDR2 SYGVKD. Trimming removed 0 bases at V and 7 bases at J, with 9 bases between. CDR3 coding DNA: TGTGCCATCAGTGAGTCCGCAGGGGTTGGCTACACCTTC. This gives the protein CAISESAGVGYTF.

CDR3 sequence reads: CASSPAGSYNEQFF. Here the CDR3 DNA reads TGTGCCAGCAGCCCGGCGGGCAGCTACAATGAGCAGTTCTTC. This chain connects TRBV11-3 to TRBJ2-1; D is perhaps TRBD2 (5 bases). With 5 bases removed from V and 3 bases from J, the gap between germline ends came to 11 bases. Germline-derived CDR1 and CDR2 are SGHNT and YENEEA. The CDR3 covers 14 residues.

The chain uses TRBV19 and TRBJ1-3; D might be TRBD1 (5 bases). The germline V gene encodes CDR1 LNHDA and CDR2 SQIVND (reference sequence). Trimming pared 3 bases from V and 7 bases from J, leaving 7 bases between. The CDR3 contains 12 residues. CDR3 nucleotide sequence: TGTGCCAGTAGTATTTCAGGGAACACCATATATTTT. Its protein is CASSISGNTIYF.

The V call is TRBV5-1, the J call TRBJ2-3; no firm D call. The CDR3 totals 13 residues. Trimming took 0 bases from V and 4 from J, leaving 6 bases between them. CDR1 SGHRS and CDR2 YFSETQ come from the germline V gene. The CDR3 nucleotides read TGCGCCAGCAGCTTGGGCCTAGCAGATACGCAGTATTTT. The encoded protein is CASSLGLADTQYF.

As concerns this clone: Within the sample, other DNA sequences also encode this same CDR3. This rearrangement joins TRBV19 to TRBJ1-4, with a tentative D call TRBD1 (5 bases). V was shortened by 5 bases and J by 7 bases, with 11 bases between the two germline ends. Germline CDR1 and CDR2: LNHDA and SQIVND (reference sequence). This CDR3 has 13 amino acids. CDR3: CASSGQGFEKLFF. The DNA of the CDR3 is TGTGCCAGTAGTGGGCAGGGATTTGAAAAACTGTTTTTT.

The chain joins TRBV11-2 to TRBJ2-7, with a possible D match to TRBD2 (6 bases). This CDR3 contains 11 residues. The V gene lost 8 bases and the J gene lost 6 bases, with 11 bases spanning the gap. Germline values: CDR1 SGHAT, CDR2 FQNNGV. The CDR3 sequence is CASSSDREQYF. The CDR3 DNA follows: TGTGCCAGCTCTAGCGACCGCGAGCAGTACTTC.

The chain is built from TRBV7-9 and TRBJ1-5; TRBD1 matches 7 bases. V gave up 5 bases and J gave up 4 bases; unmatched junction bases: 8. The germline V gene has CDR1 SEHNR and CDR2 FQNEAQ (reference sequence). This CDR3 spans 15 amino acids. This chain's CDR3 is CASSQDREQNQPQHF. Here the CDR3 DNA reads TGTGCCAGCAGCCAAGACAGGGAGCAAAATCAGCCCCAGCATTTT. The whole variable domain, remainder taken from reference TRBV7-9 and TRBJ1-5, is DTGVSQNPRHKITKRGQNVTFRCDPISEHNRLYWYRQTLGQGPEFLTYFQNEAQLEKSRLLSDRFSAERPKGSFSTLEIQRTEQGDSAMYLCASSQDREQNQPQHFGDGTRLSIL.

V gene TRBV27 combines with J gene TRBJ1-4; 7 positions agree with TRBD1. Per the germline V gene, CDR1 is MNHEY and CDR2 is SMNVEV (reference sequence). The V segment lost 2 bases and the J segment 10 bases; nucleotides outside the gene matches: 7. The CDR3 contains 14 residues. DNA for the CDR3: TGTGCCAGCAGTTTAATAGGGGGCGAGGGAAAACTGTTTTTT. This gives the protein CASSLIGGEGKLFF. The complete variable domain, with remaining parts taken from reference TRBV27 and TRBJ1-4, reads EAQVTQNPRYLITVTGKKLTVTCSQNMNHEYMSWYRQDPGLGLRQIYYSMNVEVTDKGDVPEGYKVSRKEKRNFPLILESPSPNQTSLYFCASSLIGGEGKLFFGSGTQLSVL.

For the CDR3, the DNA is TGTGCCAGCAGTTCGGCGGGAGACAATGAGCAGTTCTTC. Translating gives CASSSAGDNEQFF. This sequence joins TRBV25-1 and TRBJ2-1; 7 bases match TRBD2. This CDR3 contains 13 residues. Losses at the gene ends were 5 bases for V and 5 bases for J; bases not matched to a gene: 3. Germline values: CDR1 MGHDK, CDR2 SYGVNS.

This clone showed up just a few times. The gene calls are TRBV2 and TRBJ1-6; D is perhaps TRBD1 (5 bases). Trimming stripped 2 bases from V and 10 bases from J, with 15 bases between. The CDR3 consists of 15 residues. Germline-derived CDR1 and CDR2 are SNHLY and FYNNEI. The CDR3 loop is CASSELGQGASPLHF. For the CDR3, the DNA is TGTGCCAGCAGTGAATTAGGACAAGGAGCCTCACCCCTCCACTTT.

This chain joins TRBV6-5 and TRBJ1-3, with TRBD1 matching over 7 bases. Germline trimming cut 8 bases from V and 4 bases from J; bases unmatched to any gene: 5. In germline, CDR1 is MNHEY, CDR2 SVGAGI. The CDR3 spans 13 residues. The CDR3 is CASAGTAGNTIYF. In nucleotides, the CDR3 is TGTGCCAGCGCCGGGACAGCAGGAAACACCATATATTTT.

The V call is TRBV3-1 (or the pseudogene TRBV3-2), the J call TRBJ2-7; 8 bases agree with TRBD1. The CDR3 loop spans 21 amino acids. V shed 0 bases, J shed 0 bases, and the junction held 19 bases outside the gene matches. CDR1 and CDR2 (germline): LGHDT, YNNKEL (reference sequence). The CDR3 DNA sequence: TGTGCCAGCAGCCAAGAAATCCCCGACAGGGGAGTATCCCAGAGCTCCTACGAGCAGTACTTC. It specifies CASSQEIPDRGVSQSSYEQYF.

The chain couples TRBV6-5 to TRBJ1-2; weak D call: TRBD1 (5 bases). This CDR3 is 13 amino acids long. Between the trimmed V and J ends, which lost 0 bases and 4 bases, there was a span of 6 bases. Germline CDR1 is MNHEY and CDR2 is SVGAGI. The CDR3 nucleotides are TGTGCCAGCAGTTACTCTAGGGGCTATGGCTACACCTTC. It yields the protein CASSYSRGYGYTF.

Here the CDR3 reads CASSSSDMIEEQFF. The CDR3 DNA reads TGTGCCAGCAGCTCTTCTGACATGATAGAGGAGCAGTTCTTC. The V gene is TRBV7-9, the J gene TRBJ2-1; no reliable D call. There are 14 residues in the CDR3. Trimming took 4 bases from V and 10 from J, leaving 17 bases between them. The V gene's germline CDR1 is SEHNR and CDR2 FQNEAQ (reference sequence).

CDR3 loop: CASGTGEDTEAFF. CDR3 nucleotide sequence: TGTGCCAGCGGCACAGGGGAGGACACTGAAGCTTTCTTT. This sequence joins TRBV6-5 and TRBJ1-1, with 7 nucleotides matching TRBD1. The CDR3 is 13 residues long. The J segment lost 3 bases and the V segment lost 8 bases, leaving 6 bases of the junction unmatched. The germline V gene encodes CDR1 MNHEY and CDR2 SVGAGI.

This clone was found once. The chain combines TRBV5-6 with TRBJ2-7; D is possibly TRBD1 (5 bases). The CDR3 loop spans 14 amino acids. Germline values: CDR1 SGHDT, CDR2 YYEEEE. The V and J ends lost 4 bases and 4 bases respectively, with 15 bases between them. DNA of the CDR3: TGTGCCAGCAGCGCACAGGTAATTGGGTACGAGCAGTACTTC. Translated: CASSAQVIGYEQYF. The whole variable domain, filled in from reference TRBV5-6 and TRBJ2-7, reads DAGVTQSPTHLIKTRGQQVTLRCSPKSGHDTVSWYQQALGQGPQFIFQYYEEEERQRGNFPDRFSGHQFPNYSSELNVNALLLGDSALYLCASSAQVIGYEQYFGPGTRLTVT.

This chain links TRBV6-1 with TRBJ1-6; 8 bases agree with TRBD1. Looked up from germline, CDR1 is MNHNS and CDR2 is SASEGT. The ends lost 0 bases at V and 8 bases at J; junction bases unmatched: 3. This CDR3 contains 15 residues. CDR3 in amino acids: CASSEAGTGDSPLHF. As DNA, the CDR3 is TGTGCCAGCAGTGAAGCCGGGACAGGTGATTCACCCCTCCACTTT.

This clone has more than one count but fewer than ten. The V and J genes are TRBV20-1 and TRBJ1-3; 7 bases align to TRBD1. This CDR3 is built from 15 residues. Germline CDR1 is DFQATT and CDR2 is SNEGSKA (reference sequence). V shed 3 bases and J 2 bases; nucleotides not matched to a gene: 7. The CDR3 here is CSASEGTDAGNTIYF. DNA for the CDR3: TGCAGTGCTAGTGAAGGGACAGACGCTGGAAACACCATATATTTT.

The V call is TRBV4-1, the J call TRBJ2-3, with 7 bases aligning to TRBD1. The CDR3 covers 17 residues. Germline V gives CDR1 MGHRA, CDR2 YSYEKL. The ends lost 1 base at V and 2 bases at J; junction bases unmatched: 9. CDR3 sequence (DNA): TGCGCCAGCAGCCAAGTCCCTGACAGGGATATCACAGATACGCAGTATTTT. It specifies CASSQVPDRDITDTQYF.

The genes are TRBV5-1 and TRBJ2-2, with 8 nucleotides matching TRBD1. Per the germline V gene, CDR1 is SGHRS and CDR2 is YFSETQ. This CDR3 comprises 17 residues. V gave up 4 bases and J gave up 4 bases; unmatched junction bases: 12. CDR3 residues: CASSLRTGQISTGELFF. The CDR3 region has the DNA TGCGCCAGCAGCCTCCGGACAGGGCAAATTAGCACCGGGGAGCTGTTTTTT.

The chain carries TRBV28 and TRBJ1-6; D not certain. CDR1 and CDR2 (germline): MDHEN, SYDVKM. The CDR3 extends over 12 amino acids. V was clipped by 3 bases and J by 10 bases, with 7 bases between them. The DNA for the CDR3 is TGTGCCAGCAGTTTGCGGCAGTCACCCCTCCACTTT. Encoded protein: CASSLRQSPLHF.